The source of this TCR beta chain is a study of human T cells and chemical hapten exposure (dated by TCRdb to about 2021). For the wider study: For sensitization, 2% DPC in acetone was applied to an approximately 2 cm by approximately 2 cm area of upper inner arm skin. For TCR sequencing, blood came from about 28 alopecia patients at anywhere from one to four time points (pre-sensitization, 2, 6 and 24 weeks). Patch testing on the upper back used Finn chambers containing 0.01% DPC, with scoring done after 6 days according to International Contact Dermatitis Research Group standards. Peripheral blood TCR repertoire changes were tracked in vivo in alopecia patients during primary and secondary sensitization to the hapten diphenylcyclopropenone (DPC). Throughout the roughly 24-week study period, patients were also given weekly therapeutic DPC doses on the scalp. Blood samples were taken from patients before sensitization (week 0) and at 2, 6 and about 24 weeks after DPC sensitization. The patient cohort, mostly female, included alopecia areata with under or over 50% scalp involvement, alopecia totalis and alopecia universalis. Libraries were pooled for sequencing, and variation in per-sample TCR yields was attributed mainly to small differences in library volumes within the pool.

Explained via the paper, the time point label denotes: pre-sensitization, week 0. Read against the paper, the sample's treatment or condition label means: therapeutic diphenylcyclopropenone sensitization with weekly scalp DPC. Blood at each patch-test visit was drawn before the patch test was applied. To be eligible, patients had to be aged 18 to 70, diagnosed with alopecia and judged suitable for DPC therapy, while pregnant patients were excluded. Total RNA was isolated from unfractionated whole blood collected in Tempus Blood RNA tubes. Broader findings and caveats from the paper: Patch test score was positively correlated with the number of PT1 expanded TCRs, with significance at thresholds 8, 16 and 32 but not at 4. Repeated subsampling changed both the strength of the expansion versus patch-test correlation and the threshold at which that correlation became significant. Expanded TCRs formed significantly more large CDR3 similarity clusters than pre-sensitization or healthy control sets, consistent with antigen-driven responses. Because every patient had alopecia, a presumed autoimmune disease, the patients' immune response might differ from that of healthy individuals. DPC sensitization did not change how many TCRs were above 1 in 1000 frequency, and no evidence was found of alterations in global repertoire structure.

A remark on this clonotype: Its antigen is currently not known. No much larger clone is present one base from it, and per-base qualities are unavailable.

The method behind the library was RACE. Sequencing instrument: NextSeq 500. Library preparation attached unique molecular identifiers to individual cDNA molecules for quantitative, reproducible TCR counting. From each blood RNA sample, both TCR alpha and TCR beta chains were sequenced. The study's own analysis went as follows. Samples had a median of roughly 87,000 TCRs, with a range from about 23,224 to 750,000. The Decombinator software suite was used to annotate the V, J and CDR3 of the TCR reads. To make PS versus PT1 abundance plots, every sample was subsampled to the same number of TCRs (28,000). Expanded TCRs were defined as absent before sensitization and observed at least eight times at the 2-week time point. The public sequencing data were trimmed at Q25 with fastp and processed into clonotypes with MiXCR by TCRdb, which kept only in-frame beta chains. Records with the same CDR3 protein are collapsed into one entry carrying the most frequent genes and DNA. The V and J calls shown here were made by TCRdb, not taken from the authors' results. This sample holds around 200,000 distinct CDR3 sequences; approximately 31% were observed only once. Together, the top ten hold 2.9% of the sample.

Between the V and J ends, shortened by 3 bases and 5 bases respectively, the junction contains 11 bases. Its CDR3 holds 13 amino acids, cysteine through phenylalanine. Of the read, only the CDR3 DNA is kept; its 39 bases are in frame from base 1. CDR1 is given as DFQATT and CDR2 as SNEGSKA, both from the germline V gene (reference sequence). The material sequenced was whole blood, taken in connection with sensitization to the hapten diphenylcyclopropenone (DPC). The receptor comes from a woman in her thirties with alopecia areata. Some clones in this sample may be carry-over from other donors' samples. The chain links TRBV20-1 with TRBJ2-1, with an unclear D gene assignment. In nucleotides, the sequence is TGCAGTGCTAGGAAAGCCCCCCACAATGAGCAGTTCTTC. Its protein is CSARKAPHNEQFF.